The clone carrying this T cell receptor beta chain has only a few counts. Its antigen is undetermined. A single record per CDR3 protein comes from TCRdb applying MiXCR to the PCR reads. This table holds some 320,000 distinct CDR3 sequences, about 22% found once. The CDR3 is 16 residues long. Trimming took 3 bases from V and 4 from J, leaving 16 bases between them. Germline V gene sequence: CDR1 LNHDA, CDR2 SQIVND (reference sequence). These data are taken from a study of molecular identifiers for immune sequencing clone quantification. Points from the study as a whole: In a background of 850,000 to 1,000,000 naive cells, spiked Jurkat TCR RNA from one cell was reportedly detectable.

The TCR originated in a human donor in good health. Some libraries in this study had Jurkat cell RNA spiked in. The sample consisted of naive CD8+ T cells from blood, with Jurkat cell RNA spiked in. Subset defined: FACS-sorted CD8+CD4-CCR7+CD45RA+ naive T cells. The chain couples TRBV19 to TRBJ1-3; tentative D call: TRBD1 (5 bases). Here the CDR3 DNA reads TGTGCCAGTAGTATCGGGGGAATTCGCCAAGGAAACACCATATATTTT. Translated: CASSIGGIRQGNTIYF.